The 10 T cell receptor beta chains given below trace back to one sample, sequenced in a study of shared clonotypes between healthy human individuals. TCRdb's copy holds only in-frame clones and misses some; the assay was immunoSEQ multiplex PCR. The table lists some 200,000 clones, 65% of them singletons. The specimen was memory CD4+ T cells sorted from blood. The subset here: CD45RA-negative fraction. The origin of the receptors is a man aged 25 to 40 in good health.

This chain joins TRBV7-2 and TRBJ1-2, with 9 bases fitting TRBD1. CDR1 and CDR2 from the germline V gene are SGHTA and FQGNSA. CDR3 length: 15 amino acids. V gave up 5 bases and J gave up 4 bases; unmatched junction bases: 8. CDR3: CASSARDREGYGYTF. The DNA for the CDR3 is TGTGCCAGCAGCGCTCGGGACAGGGAGGGCTATGGCTACACCTTC.

The V call is TRBV5-1, the J call TRBJ1-1; perhaps TRBD1 as D (5 bases). V shed 3 bases and J shed 1 base, with 10 bases lying between them. The CDR3 spans 14 residues. Germline V CDR1 and CDR2: SGHRS, YFSETQ. In DNA form, the CDR3 reads TGCGCCAGCAGCTGGGACGGATCGAACACTGAAGCTTTCTTT. This codes for CASSWDGSNTEAFF.

The chain uses TRBV28 and TRBJ2-5; 8 nucleotides match TRBD2. The CDR3 has 13 residues. Trimming took 6 bases from V and 7 from J; bases not matched to a gene: 7. Germline CDR1 reads MDHEN; CDR2 reads SYDVKM. The CDR3 is CASSPTSGTTQYF. Here the CDR3 DNA reads TGTGCCAGCAGCCCTACTAGCGGAACGACCCAGTACTTC.

The table lists this clone with many counts. The chain links TRBV6-5 to TRBJ2-6, with TRBD1 matching over 7 bases. V lost 9 bases and J lost 5; bases outside the gene matches: 7. CDR3 length: 14 amino acids. Per the germline V gene, CDR1 is MNHEY and CDR2 is SVGAGI. The CDR3 nucleotides are TGTGCCAGTACAACCAGGGGGAGGGCCAACGTCCTGACTTTC. This encodes CASTTRGRANVLTF.

The rearrangement links TRBV6-1 to TRBJ2-5; D is perhaps TRBD1 (5 bases). The CDR3 runs 15 residues. With 2 bases removed from V and 4 bases from J, the gap between germline ends came to 14 bases. CDR1 is MNHNS and CDR2 is SASEGT in the germline V gene. The CDR3 loop is CASSEQGVIAETQYF. The CDR3 bases are TGTGCCAGCAGTGAACAAGGGGTTATAGCAGAGACCCAGTACTTC.

In the case of this clone: This likely reflects a read error, since a far larger clone is one base away. The CDR3 sequence: CASSPNPYEQYF. DNA for the CDR3: TGTGCCAGCAGCCCCAACCCCTACGAGCAGTACTTC. This rearrangement joins TRBV5-6 to TRBJ2-7; D is unclear. CDR3 length: 12 residues. Per the germline V gene, CDR1 is SGHDT and CDR2 is YYEEEE. Trimming took 4 bases from V and 2 from J, leaving 7 bases between them.

The chain joins TRBV29-1 to TRBJ2-7; 8 bases align to TRBD1. The ends lost 7 bases at V and 0 bases at J; junction bases unmatched: 8. In germline, CDR1 is SQVTM, CDR2 ANQGSEA. The CDR3 runs 14 residues. This CDR3 reads CSEGQGVASYEQYF. CDR3 bases: TGCAGCGAAGGACAGGGAGTTGCCTCCTACGAGCAGTACTTC.

J is TRBJ1-1 and V is TRBV21-1; TRBD1 reflects the table's D call only, with no check against the DNA. TRBV21-1 is a pseudogene segment. The CDR3 loop spans 19 amino acids. The DNA of the CDR3 is TGTGCCAGCAGCAAAGGATTGGGCACAGGGGAGAAAATGAACACTGAAGCTTTCTTT. This translates into CASSKGLGTGEKMNTEAFF.

The rearrangement links TRBV30 to TRBJ2-1; 10 bases are a match to TRBD1. The V gene's germline CDR1 is GTSNPN and CDR2 SVGIG (reference sequence). The ends lost 1 base at V and 6 bases at J; junction bases unmatched: 3. The CDR3 length is 14 residues. Written as DNA, the CDR3 is TGTGCCTGGAGTGGGGGACAGGGGTTCAATGAGCAGTTCTTC. It translates to CAWSGGQGFNEQFF.

V gene TRBV9 combines with J gene TRBJ1-1; D is ambiguous. The germline V and J ends were trimmed by 5 bases and 1 base, with 9 bases remaining between them. Per germline, CDR1 SGDLS and CDR2 YYNGEE. The CDR3 has 13 amino acids. The CDR3 DNA reads as TGTGCCAGCAGTCTCGGGGAGAACACTGAAGCTTTCTTT. This encodes CASSLGENTEAFF.